Below are 19 T cell receptor beta chains sequenced from a single sample in a study of T cells in Graves' hyperthyroidism and ophthalmopathy (dated by TCRdb to the late 2010s). The library was obtained by multiplex PCR. The sequencer listed for this sample is Illumina HiSeq 2000. Amplification of TCR beta CDR3 regions was carried out from RNA transcripts. The TCR CDR3 was subjected to a first round of RT-PCR using the HTBI primer set and the Qiagen OneStep RT-PCR kit. Clones were called with MiXCR by TCRdb after fastp trimmed the public reads at Q25, and only in-frame beta chains were retained. All rows with the same CDR3 protein become a single entry with the most common DNA and genes. This sample comprises about 540,000 distinct CDR3 sequences, under 60% of them detected only once. The top ten constitute approximately 8.2% of the sample. The specimen sequenced was peripheral blood or thyroid tissue (not recorded which). These receptors all stem from a woman aged 18-29 years with Graves' hyperthyroidism. Donor details come from another sample of the same person, matched by shared clones.

The table lists this clonotype with a count of one. V and J are TRBV7-9 and TRBJ2-2, with TRBD2 identical over 14 bases. Trimming at V came to 5 bases and at J to 4 bases, leaving 12 bases not matched to a gene. CDR1 and CDR2 from the germline V gene are SEHNR and FQNEAQ (reference sequence). The CDR3 is 19 amino acids. This CDR3 reads CASSRQLTSGRAGTGELFF. The CDR3 nucleotides are TGTGCCAGCAGCCGCCAGCTGACTAGCGGGAGGGCCGGCACCGGGGAGCTGTTTTTT.

The gene calls are TRBV7-2 and TRBJ1-1; 8 bases map to TRBD1. V was clipped by 7 bases and J by 5 bases; unmatched bases: 6. The CDR3 is 13 residues long. CDR1 and CDR2 from the germline V gene are SGHTA and FQGNSA. CDR3 coding DNA: TGTGCCAGCAACCCAGGGGGCTGGACTGAAGCTTTCTTT. Its translation: CASNPGGWTEAFF.

This clonotype was seen ten or more times. The V gene is TRBV15, the J gene TRBJ1-3; D unresolved. The CDR3 sequence is 15 residues long. The germline CDR1 and CDR2 sequences are LNHNV and YYDKDF (reference sequence). Trimming left V 0 bases short and J 1 base short, with 7 bases between. The chain's CDR3 is CATSRDPGSGNTIYF. For the CDR3, the DNA is TGTGCCACCAGCAGAGATCCGGGATCTGGAAACACCATATATTTT. The whole variable domain, remainder taken from reference TRBV15 and TRBJ1-3, is DAMVIQNPRYQVTQFGKPVTLSCSQTLNHNVMYWYQQKSSQAPKLLFHYYDKDFNNEADTPDNFQSRRPNTSFCFLDIRSPGLGDTAMYLCATSRDPGSGNTIYFGEGSWLTVV.

This clonotype turned up a few times. A read error may produce the germline difference seen at one junction end. The J gene is TRBJ2-5, the V gene TRBV9; no clear D gene. The CDR3 sequence is 14 residues long. From germline, CDR1 is SGDLS and CDR2 YYNGEE. The chain's CDR3 is CASSLFTGEETQYF. DNA of the CDR3: TGCGCCAGCAGCTTGTTTACCGGAGAAGAGACCCAGTACTTC.

This chain joins TRBV5-1 and TRBJ1-1, with D possibly being TRBD1 (5 bases). CDR1 is SGHRS and CDR2 is YFSETQ in the germline V gene. The CDR3 contains 13 residues. Trimming shortened V by 1 base and J by 10 bases, and 14 bases separated the two germline ends. CDR3 in amino acids: CASSLWGNRGAFF. CDR3 DNA: TGCGCCAGCAGCTTGTGGGGCAATAGGGGAGCTTTCTTT. The full variable domain, its missing parts supplied by reference TRBV5-1 and TRBJ1-1, is KAGVTQTPRYLIKTRGQQVTLSCSPISGHRSVSWYQQTPGQGLQFLFEYFSETQRNKGNFPGRFSGRQFSNSRSEMNVSTLELGDSALYLCASSLWGNRGAFFGQGTRLTVV.

Many counts were recorded for this clonotype. The rearrangement joins TRBV10-3 to TRBJ1-4; 8 bases line up with TRBD1. Unmatched junction bases numbered 6, after V lost 7 bases and J lost 8 bases. CDR1 ENHRY and CDR2 SYGVKD come from the germline V gene. CDR3 length: 13 residues. CDR3 bases: TGTGCCATCATGGACAGGGAAGGCGAAAAACTGTTTTTT. Amino acids: CAIMDREGEKLFF.

This clonotype was seen only a few times. The chain joins TRBV7-2 to TRBJ1-3; 9 positions match TRBD1. The CDR3 extends over 15 amino acids. CDR1 is SGHTA, CDR2 FQGNSA, per germline. J gave up 6 bases and V 1 base, and 4 bases lay outside the gene matches. CDR3 sequence: CASSLVTGGENTIYF. In nucleotides, the CDR3 is TGTGCCAGCAGCTTAGTGACAGGGGGGGAAAACACCATATATTTT.

This clonotype was detected many times. The chain employs TRBV7-2 and TRBJ2-6; 8 bases fit TRBD1. Germline V gene sequence: CDR1 SGHTA, CDR2 FQGNSA. The CDR3 is 18 amino acids. The V segment lost 4 bases and the J segment 3 bases; nucleotides outside the gene matches: 11. In nucleotides, the CDR3 is TGTGCCAGCAGCTCTTTCCCCAGGGGGCGTAGTGGGGCCAACGTCCTGACTTTC. Translated, it gives CASSSFPRGRSGANVLTF.

This clonotype was detected only a few times. The rearrangement joins TRBV10-3 to TRBJ2-2; D is undetermined. V lost 7 bases and J 6 bases, leaving 9 bases between the germline ends. Germline V lookup: CDR1 ENHRY, CDR2 SYGVKD. This CDR3 is built from 12 residues. The CDR3: CAIKPGSGELFF. The CDR3 coding sequence is TGTGCCATCAAGCCCGGGTCCGGGGAGCTGTTTTTT.

This chain connects TRBV5-1 to TRBJ2-7, with D perhaps matching TRBD1 (6 bases). The CDR3 extends over 13 amino acids. V was cut by 4 bases and J by 6 bases, with 14 bases left in between. Germline V gene lookup returns CDR1 SGHRS and CDR2 YFSETQ. The CDR3 DNA is TGCGCCAGCAGCATGGACAGTTTGGGCGAGCAGTACTTC. Its translation is CASSMDSLGEQYF. The whole variable domain, filled in from reference TRBV5-1 and TRBJ2-7, reads KAGVTQTPRYLIKTRGQQVTLSCSPISGHRSVSWYQQTPGQGLQFLFEYFSETQRNKGNFPGRFSGRQFSNSRSEMNVSTLELGDSALYLCASSMDSLGEQYFGPGTRLTVT.

The CDR3 reads CASSLTSGSIHEQYF. In DNA form, the CDR3 reads TGTGCCAGCAGCCTCACTAGCGGGAGTATCCACGAGCAGTACTTC. The V and J genes are TRBV7-9 and TRBJ2-7, with 11 bases fitting TRBD2. With V trimmed by 5 bases and J by 5 bases, 8 bases remained unmatched. Germline V gives CDR1 SEHNR, CDR2 FQNEAQ (reference sequence). This CDR3 is 15 amino acids long.

The J gene is TRBJ1-5, the V gene TRBV29-1; 9 nucleotides match TRBD1. This CDR3 region has 12 residues. CDR1 and CDR2 from the germline V gene are SQVTM and ANQGSEA. The junction had 5 bases not matched to a gene; V was cut back by 8 bases and J by 6 bases. This chain's CDR3 is CSSWDRAQPQHF. In DNA, the CDR3 is TGCAGCTCGTGGGACAGGGCTCAGCCCCAGCATTTT.

The chain combines TRBV10-3 with TRBJ1-1; 9 bases line up with TRBD1. This CDR3 has 14 amino acids. V lost 10 bases to trimming and J lost 6 bases; unmatched junction nucleotides: 12. Germline CDR1 ENHRY, CDR2 SYGVKD. This chain's CDR3 is CASSSGTGISEAFF. DNA of the CDR3: TGTGCCAGCAGCTCCGGGACAGGGATATCTGAAGCTTTCTTT.

This rearrangement joins TRBV7-6 to TRBJ2-7; D unresolved. Trimming took off 5 bases at V and 0 bases at J, with 11 bases between the two ends. Per the germline V gene, CDR1 is SGHVS and CDR2 is FNYEAQ. The CDR3 runs 14 residues. CDR3 nucleotide sequence: TGTGCCAGCAGCCAAGATGGATACTCCTACGAGCAGTACTTC. The encoded protein is CASSQDGYSYEQYF.

This clonotype was picked up a small number of times. The chain recombines TRBV7-8 with TRBJ2-7; 13 nucleotides match TRBD2. This CDR3 is built from 15 residues. The V segment lost 3 bases and the J segment 6 bases; nucleotides outside the gene matches: 5. Germline CDR1 and CDR2: SGHVS and FQNEAQ. Written as DNA, the CDR3 is TGTGCCAGCAGCTTCGGACTAGCGGGAGCCGGCGAGCAGTACTTC. It yields the protein CASSFGLAGAGEQYF.

The gene calls are TRBV25-1 and TRBJ2-7; tentatively, D is TRBD1 or TRBD2 (5 bases each). Per germline, CDR1 MGHDK and CDR2 SYGVNS. V dropped 0 bases and J dropped 5 bases, with 11 bases sitting between them. The length of the CDR3 is 14 residues. The CDR3 nucleotides read TGTGCCAGCAGTGAATATATTGGGGACGACGAGCAGTACTTC. Its protein is CASSEYIGDDEQYF.

This clonotype has a single count. J is TRBJ1-4 and V is TRBV2; 8 bases map to TRBD1. The CDR3 covers 14 residues. Germline V CDR1 and CDR2: SNHLY, FYNNEI. Trimming took 6 bases from V and 8 from J; bases not matched to a gene: 8. Written as DNA, the CDR3 is TGTGCCAGCAGAAGGGACAGGTCTCGGGAAAAACTGTTTTTT. This translates into CASRRDRSREKLFF.

This clonotype appeared many times. The chain has TRBV10-3 and TRBJ2-7, with D perhaps TRBD1 (6 bases). Germline values: CDR1 ENHRY, CDR2 SYGVKD. This CDR3 is built from 12 residues. The V end was cut by 3 bases, the J end by 3 bases, with 6 bases between. CDR3 nucleotides: TGTGCCATCAGTGACAGGGGCTACGAGCAGTACTTC. Translating it yields CAISDRGYEQYF.

This clonotype has ten or more counts. The V call is TRBV6-5, the J call TRBJ1-5; D call uncertain. V lost 7 bases, J lost 4 bases, and 14 bases lay in between. The length of the CDR3 is 14 residues. Germline V gene sequence: CDR1 MNHEY, CDR2 SVGAGI. The CDR3 DNA sequence: TGTGCCAGCACGTCCGGGAACAATAATCAGCCCCAGCATTTT. Translation: CASTSGNNNQPQHF.